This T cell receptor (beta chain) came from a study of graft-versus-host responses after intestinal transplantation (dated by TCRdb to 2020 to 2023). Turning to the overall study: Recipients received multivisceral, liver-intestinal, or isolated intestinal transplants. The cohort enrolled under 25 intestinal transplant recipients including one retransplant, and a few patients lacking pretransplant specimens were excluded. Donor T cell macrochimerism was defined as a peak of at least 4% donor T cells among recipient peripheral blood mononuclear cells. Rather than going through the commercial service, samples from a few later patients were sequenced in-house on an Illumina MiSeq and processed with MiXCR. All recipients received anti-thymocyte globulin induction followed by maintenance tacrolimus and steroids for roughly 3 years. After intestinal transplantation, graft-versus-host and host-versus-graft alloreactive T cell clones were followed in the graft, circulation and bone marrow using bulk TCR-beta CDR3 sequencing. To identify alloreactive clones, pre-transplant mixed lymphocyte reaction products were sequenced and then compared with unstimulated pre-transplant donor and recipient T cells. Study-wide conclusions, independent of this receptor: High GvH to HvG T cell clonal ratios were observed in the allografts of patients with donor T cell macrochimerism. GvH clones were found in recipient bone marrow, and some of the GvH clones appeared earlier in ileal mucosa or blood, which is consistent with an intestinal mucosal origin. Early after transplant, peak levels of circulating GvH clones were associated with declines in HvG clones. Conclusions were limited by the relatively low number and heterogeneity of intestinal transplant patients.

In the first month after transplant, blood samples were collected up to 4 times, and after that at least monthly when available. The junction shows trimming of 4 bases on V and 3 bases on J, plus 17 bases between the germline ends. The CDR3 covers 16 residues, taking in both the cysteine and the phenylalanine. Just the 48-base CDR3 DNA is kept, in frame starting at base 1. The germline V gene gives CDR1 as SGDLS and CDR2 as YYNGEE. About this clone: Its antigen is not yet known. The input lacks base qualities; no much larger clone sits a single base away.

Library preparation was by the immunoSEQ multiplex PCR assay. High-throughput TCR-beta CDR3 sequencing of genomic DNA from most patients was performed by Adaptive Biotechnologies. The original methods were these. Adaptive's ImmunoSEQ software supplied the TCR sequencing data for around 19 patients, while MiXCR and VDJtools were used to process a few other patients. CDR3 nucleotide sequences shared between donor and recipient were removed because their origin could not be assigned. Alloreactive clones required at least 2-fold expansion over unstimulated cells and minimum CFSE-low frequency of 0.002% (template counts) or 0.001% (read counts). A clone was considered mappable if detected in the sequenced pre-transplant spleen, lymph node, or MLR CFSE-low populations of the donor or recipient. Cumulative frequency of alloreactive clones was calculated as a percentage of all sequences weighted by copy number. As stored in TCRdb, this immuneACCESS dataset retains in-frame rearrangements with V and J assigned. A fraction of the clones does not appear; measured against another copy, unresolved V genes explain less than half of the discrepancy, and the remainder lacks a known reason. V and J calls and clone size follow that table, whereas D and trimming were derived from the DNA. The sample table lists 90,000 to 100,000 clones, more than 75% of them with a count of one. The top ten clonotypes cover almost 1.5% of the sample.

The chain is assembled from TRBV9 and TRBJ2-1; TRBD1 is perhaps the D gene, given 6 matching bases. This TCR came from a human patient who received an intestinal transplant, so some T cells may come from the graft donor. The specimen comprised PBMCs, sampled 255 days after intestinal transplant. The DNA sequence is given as TGTGCCAGCAGCCAATTTGGACAGTCGGTCTACAATGAGCAGTTCTTC. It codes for CASSQFGQSVYNEQFF.